The clone carrying this TCR beta chain was picked up one time. The sample comes from a study of T cell changes during pregnancy in multiple sclerosis. Germline loops: CDR1 SGHDT, CDR2 YYEEEE. The CDR3 extends over 13 amino acids. Trimming left V 1 base short and J 10 bases short, with 12 bases between. The data were produced by immunoSEQ multiplex PCR, yet TCRdb's version contains in-frame clones alone and is incomplete. The table records 50,000 to 70,000 clones, about 92% of them present only once. The source was peripheral blood, collected in the first trimester of pregnancy. The chain has TRBV5-6 and TRBJ2-4, with unresolved D. The receptor comes from a female donor with multiple sclerosis, enrolled in a pregnancy study. CDR3 in DNA: TGTGCCAGCAGCTTGCGAGGCTCCCTAATTCAGTACTTC. It translates to CASSLRGSLIQYF.